What follows is one T cell receptor beta chain and its context. Its antigen is undetermined. The entry originates in a study of cytomegalovirus exposure and HLA in healthy donors. Study conclusions and caveats: CMV antigen specificity of three CMV-associated chains was confirmed in vitro. Cytomegalovirus association was assigned to approximately 160 TCR beta chains. By a later analysis, the bulk of CMV-associated TCR beta chains appeared HLA-restricted.

Healthy individuals who donated bone marrow served as the donors. The PCR employed 60 Vbeta primers together with 13 Jbeta primers. Generated by immunoSEQ multiplex PCR, the TCRdb table keeps only in-frame clones and is missing some. The sample has about 87,000 clones, roughly 70% seen once; the top ten hold 20% to 25%. V dropped 0 bases and J dropped 4; count of bases not matched to a gene: 6. Germline assignment: CDR1 SGDLS and CDR2 YYNGEE. The CDR3 runs 15 residues. The source material was PBMCs. The chain links TRBV9 to TRBJ2-7; 8 bases map to TRBD1. The clonotype originates from a man aged 25-40 years in good health and CMV-seropositive. The CDR3 spells CASSVATGGYYEQYF. The CDR3 coding sequence is TGTGCCAGCAGCGTAGCCACAGGGGGTTATTACGAGCAGTACTTC.